This paragraph covers one TCR beta chain sequence. Its antigen is still unknown. Expansion with viral peptide pools was applied to antigen-specific CD4+ T cells by the ViraFEST assay prior to sequencing. Isolation of CD4+ T cells took place after nine to ten days of culture. Prior SARS-CoV-2 infection was absent in the vaccine recipients, as shown by negative nucleocapsid antibodies. These data originate in a study of vaccination effects on CD4 cells after COVID-19. Sequencing was performed with immunoSEQ multiplex PCR; in TCRdb, only in-frame clones are kept and a portion is missing. In the table there are 23,000 or so clones, roughly 74% of which are singletons. CDR1 and CDR2 (germline): LGHDT, YNNKEL (reference sequence). This CDR3 comprises 20 residues. The V and J ends lost 4 bases and 3 bases respectively, with 30 bases between them.

This chain links TRBV3-1 (or the pseudogene TRBV3-2) with TRBJ1-2; no definite D call. The specimen was CD4+ T cells from PBMCs cultured with SARS-CoV-2 spike peptides, collected before COVID-19 vaccination. The origin of this receptor is a human donor who received a COVID-19 vaccine. The chain's CDR3 is CASSLPRDSMKPRHDYGYTF. CDR3 nucleotides: TGTGCCAGCAGCCTCCCCCGCGATTCTATGAAACCCCGGCATGACTATGGCTACACCTTC.